What follows are 2 T cell receptor beta chains derived from one specimen sequenced in a study of blood T cell repertoires in COVID-19. The repertoire was sequenced with immunoSEQ multiplex PCR; TCRdb's copy has only in-frame clones and lacks some. The sample has some 80,000 clones; around 90% are singletons. Sequenced material: peripheral blood. These receptors were taken from a human donor in a cohort sampled during active COVID-19.

The CDR3 reads CASSLSEGTEAFF. The CDR3 DNA reads TGCGCCAGCAGCCTCTCGGAGGGCACTGAAGCTTTCTTT. The chain joins TRBV4-3 to TRBJ1-1; no clear D. The CDR3 is made up of 13 amino acids. Between the trimmed V and J ends, which lost 4 bases and 4 bases, there was a span of 10 bases. The germline CDR1 and CDR2 sequences are LGHNA and YSLEER.

The genes are TRBV29-1 and TRBJ2-3, with 13 bases aligning to TRBD2. CDR1 and CDR2 (germline): SQVTM, ANQGSEA. The trim removed 7 bases at V and 4 bases at J, leaving 8 bases unmatched. The CDR3 totals 15 residues. The CDR3 coding sequence is TGCAGCGGAGTACTAGCGGGAGGGCGGTCAGATACGCAGTATTTT. This translates into CSGVLAGGRSDTQYF.